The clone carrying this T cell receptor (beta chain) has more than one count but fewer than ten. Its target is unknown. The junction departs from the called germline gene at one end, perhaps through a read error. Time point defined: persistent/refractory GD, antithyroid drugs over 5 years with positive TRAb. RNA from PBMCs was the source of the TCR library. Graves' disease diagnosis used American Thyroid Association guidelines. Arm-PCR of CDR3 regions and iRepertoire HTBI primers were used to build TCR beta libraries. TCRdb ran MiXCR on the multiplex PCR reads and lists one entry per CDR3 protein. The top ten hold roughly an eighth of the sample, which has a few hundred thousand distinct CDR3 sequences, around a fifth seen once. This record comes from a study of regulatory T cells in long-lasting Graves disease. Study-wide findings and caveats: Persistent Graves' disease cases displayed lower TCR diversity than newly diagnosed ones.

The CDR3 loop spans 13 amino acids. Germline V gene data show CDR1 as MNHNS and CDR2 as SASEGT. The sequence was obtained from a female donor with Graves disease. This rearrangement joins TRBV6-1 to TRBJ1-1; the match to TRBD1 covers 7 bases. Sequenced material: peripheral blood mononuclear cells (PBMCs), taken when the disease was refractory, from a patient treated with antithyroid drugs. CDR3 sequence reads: CASRVDRDTEALF. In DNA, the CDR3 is TGTGCCAGCAGGGTTGACAGGGACACTGAAGCTCTCTTT.